Shown below are 8 T cell receptor beta chains from a single sample sequenced in a study of cytomegalovirus exposure and HLA in healthy donors (dated by TCRdb to about 2017). Libraries came from the immunoSEQ multiplex PCR assay. A mixture of 60 forward primers for TCR Vbeta segments and 13 reverse primers for TCR Jbeta segments was used in the multiplex PCR. Not all clones reach the TCRdb copy of this immuneACCESS table, which keeps in-frame sequences only. Checked studies attribute under half of the gap to unresolved V genes and leave the rest unexplained. This sample has 140,000 to 150,000 clones in its table, and 60% to 85% of those were observed once. Together, the top ten hold roughly 7.3% of the sample. Sequences were obtained from PBMCs. The receptors were gathered from a man under 40 in good health and CMV-seronegative.

The chain links TRBV30 to TRBJ1-4; 7 bases are shared with TRBD1. The V gene's germline CDR1 is GTSNPN and CDR2 SVGIG (reference sequence). V lost 1 base, J lost 0 bases, and 8 bases stayed unmatched. This CDR3 region has 17 residues. The CDR3 DNA is TGTGCCTGGAGTGCTTACAGGGGTCGGTCAACTAATGAAAAACTGTTTTTT. Its translation is CAWSAYRGRSTNEKLFF.

Of note for this clone: Other DNA sequences in this specimen translate into the identical CDR3. The V and J genes are TRBV2 and TRBJ1-1, with D perhaps matching TRBD1 (5 bases). The length of the CDR3 is 13 residues. Germline values: CDR1 SNHLY, CDR2 FYNNEI. V was pared by 4 bases and J by 2 bases, with 8 bases between. The CDR3 DNA reads as TGTGCCAGCAGTGTCGACAGCAACACTGAAGCTTTCTTT. Its protein is CASSVDSNTEAFF.

The chain combines TRBV6-1 with TRBJ2-3; no clear D gene. Trimming took 4 bases from V and 6 from J, leaving 23 bases between them. CDR1 is MNHNS and CDR2 is SASEGT in the germline V gene. The CDR3 covers 17 residues. The CDR3: CASSVVRLTPFSDTQYF. CDR3 DNA sequence: TGTGCCAGCAGTGTAGTGCGACTTACACCCTTCTCGGATACGCAGTATTTT.

The V call is TRBV28, the J call TRBJ1-2; D is unclear. Germline V CDR1 and CDR2: MDHEN, SYDVKM. Trimming shortened V by 11 bases and J by 2 bases, and 15 bases separated the two germline ends. CDR3 size: 13 residues. CDR3 DNA: TGTGCCGGAAAGGGCCTAGCAAACTATGGCTACACCTTC. Encoded protein: CAGKGLANYGYTF.

This rearrangement joins TRBV18 to TRBJ2-1; 7 bases map to TRBD1. Germline V gene data show CDR1 as KGHSH and CDR2 as LQKENI. V shed 2 bases and J 9 bases; nucleotides not matched to a gene: 7. The CDR3 consists of 14 residues. The CDR3 coding sequence is TGTGCCAGCTCACCATTCGAGGGGGCGGGTGAGCAGTTCTTC. It specifies CASSPFEGAGEQFF.

This clone was seen a handful of times. The gene calls are TRBV28 and TRBJ2-3; D is possibly TRBD1 (7 bases). Trimming cost V 3 bases and J 3 bases, with 16 bases left between them. This CDR3 has 16 amino acids. Germline V CDR1 and CDR2: MDHEN, SYDVKM. CDR3 sequence reads: CASSFLGGGQTDTQYF. CDR3 nucleotides: TGTGCCAGCAGTTTCCTCGGAGGGGGCCAGACAGATACGCAGTATTTT.

The chain uses TRBV30 and TRBJ2-1; D may be TRBD2 (5 bases). Germline assignment: CDR1 GTSNPN and CDR2 SVGIG (reference sequence). CDR3 length: 12 amino acids. V was shortened by 2 bases and J by 4 bases, with 6 bases between the two germline ends. The CDR3 sequence is CAWSRLYNEQFF. DNA for the CDR3: TGTGCCTGGAGTAGACTATACAATGAGCAGTTCTTC.

The chain combines TRBV2 with TRBJ2-3; 11 nucleotides match TRBD2. J gave up 5 bases and V 6 bases, and 4 bases lay outside the gene matches. The CDR3 runs 14 residues. The germline V gene has CDR1 SNHLY and CDR2 FYNNEI. The CDR3 sequence is CASRLAGVGDTQYF. The CDR3 DNA is TGTGCCAGCAGACTAGCGGGAGTGGGAGATACGCAGTATTTT. The full variable domain, rest sourced from reference TRBV2 and TRBJ2-3, is EPEVTQTPSHQVTQMGQEVILRCVPISNHLYFYWYRQILGQKVEFLVSFYNNEISEKSEIFDDQFSVERPDGSNFTLKIRSTKLEDSAMYFCASRLAGVGDTQYFGPGTRLTVL.